This paragraph reports one TCR beta chain. The target antigen is unknown. Vbeta (60) and Jbeta (13) primers were used in the PCR. Sequencing was performed with immunoSEQ multiplex PCR; in TCRdb, only in-frame clones are kept and a portion is missing. The sample lists approximately 76,000 clones; 73% were seen once. The CDR3 runs to 13 residues. Trimming removed 4 bases from V and 6 bases from J, with 11 bases in between. The germline gives CDR1 SGHDT, CDR2 YYEEEE. The sample originates from a study of cytomegalovirus exposure and HLA in healthy donors. Whole-study results and caveats: HLA restriction was apparent for most CMV-associated TCR beta chains in a later analysis. Most subjects had HLA-A and HLA-B alleles reportedly predicted accurately by TCR beta sequences. Excluded were some V segments that proved indistinguishable, including TRBV6-2 and TRBV6-3. Later analysis demonstrated an association between a missense DCLRE1C variant and TCR beta V- and J-gene trimming.

The V and J genes are TRBV5-6 and TRBJ2-1, with D perhaps matching TRBD2 (5 bases). The sequenced material came from PBMCs. This clonotype was obtained from a woman aged 40 to 50 in good health and CMV-seropositive. Here the CDR3 DNA reads TGTGCCAGCAGCATACTAAGCGGCAATGAGCAGTTCTTC. It translates to CASSILSGNEQFF.